This T cell receptor (beta chain) was identified in a study of cytomegalovirus exposure and HLA in healthy donors. Amplification used 60 Vbeta primers and 13 Jbeta primers. Clones were sequenced by immunoSEQ multiplex PCR, and TCRdb holds only the in-frame ones, with some missing. The table records about 130,000 clones, roughly a tenth of them present only once. Germline CDR1 MGHRA, CDR2 YSYEKL. The CDR3 length is 15 residues. V gave up 1 base and J gave up 2 bases; unmatched junction bases: 5. Sequencing was done on a sample of PBMCs. The chain joins TRBV4-1 to TRBJ2-7; 7 positions agree with TRBD2. The clonotype comes from a woman aged 18-29 years in good health and CMV-seropositive. The DNA for the CDR3 is TGCGCCAGCAGCCAAGGGGTGGGAGGGACCTACGAGCAGTACTTC. Translating it yields CASSQGVGGTYEQYF.